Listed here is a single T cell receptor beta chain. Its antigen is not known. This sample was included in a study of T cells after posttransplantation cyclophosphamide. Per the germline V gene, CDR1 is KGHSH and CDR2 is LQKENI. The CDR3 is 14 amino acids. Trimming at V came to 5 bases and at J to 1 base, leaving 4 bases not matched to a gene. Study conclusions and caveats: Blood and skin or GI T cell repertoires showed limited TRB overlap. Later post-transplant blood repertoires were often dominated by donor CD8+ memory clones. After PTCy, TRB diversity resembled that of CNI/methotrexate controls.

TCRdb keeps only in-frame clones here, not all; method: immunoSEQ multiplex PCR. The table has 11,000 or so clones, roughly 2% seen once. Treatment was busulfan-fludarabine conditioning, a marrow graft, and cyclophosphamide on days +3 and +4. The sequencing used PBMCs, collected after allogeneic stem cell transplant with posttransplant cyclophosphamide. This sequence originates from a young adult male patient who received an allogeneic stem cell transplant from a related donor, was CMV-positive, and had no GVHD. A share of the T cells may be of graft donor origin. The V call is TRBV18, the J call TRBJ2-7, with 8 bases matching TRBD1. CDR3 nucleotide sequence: TGTGCCAGCTCAGAAGGGACAGGTTCCTACGAGCAGTACTTC. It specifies CASSEGTGSYEQYF.